This note documents a single T cell receptor beta chain sequence. This clone's antigen is unknown. Qualities for individual bases were not recorded, and no much larger clone is one base off. The sample originates from a study of memory B cells and T cells in multiple sclerosis (dated by TCRdb to 2017 to 2018). About the full investigation: The study compared TCR beta repertoires of autoproliferating peripheral T cells with brain lesion-infiltrating T cells in multiple sclerosis patients. TCR sequencing involved two multiple sclerosis patients from whom brain lesions at autopsy or brain-infiltrating cells from biopsy were available. Study-level results and caveats: Clone-set sizes varied between compartments, which affected the numbers of shared clonotypes and made normalization necessary.

CDR1 SEHNR and CDR2 FQNEAQ were looked up in the germline V gene (reference sequence). V is reduced by 10 bases and J by 2 bases, leaving a spacing of 23 bases between them. The CDR3 numbers 17 residues from cysteine through phenylalanine. The retained sequence is limited to the CDR3, 51 bases, with the frame set at the first base. After stimulus-free culture of CFSE-labeled PBMCs, the autoproliferating (CFSEdim) and non-proliferating (CFSEhi) T cell fractions were sequenced separately. A total of roughly 5x10^7 CFSE-labeled PBMCs were cultured for 7 days without stimulus, and replicate wells were then pooled. PBMCs were labeled with 0.45 to 0.5 uM CFSE and cultured in serum-free AIM-V medium without exogenous stimuli. PBMCs were isolated by Ficoll density gradient centrifugation and were cryopreserved before use. Using a FACSAria III, live 7-AAD-negative cells were sorted, then washed with PBS and stored frozen at -80 degrees C as dry pellets.

TCRbeta CDR3 regions were amplified from extracted genomic DNA using the immunoSEQ Platform. Multiplex PCR, high-throughput sequencing and a vendor bioinformatics pipeline were brought together in the immunoSEQ assay. The source study handled its data this way. After discarding non-productive sequences and any CDR3s under 4 amino acids in length, clonotype frequencies were recalculated for each sample. In immunoSEQ Analyzer 2.0, shared clonotypes were identified as identical CDR3 amino acid, V gene and J gene sequences. Repertoire overlap was normalized by dividing shared clonotype counts by the product of both clone-set sizes, scaled by 1000 into arbitrary units. Imported from immuneACCESS, the table was reduced by TCRdb to in-frame sequences with V and J called. These copies leave out some clones; in studies compared against another copy, an unresolved V gene accounts for under half, and the cause of the remainder is not known. From that table come the V and J calls and clone size; the DNA was used to work out D and trimming. The sample table holds some 49,000 clones, of which roughly four fifths were seen once. Roughly 1% of the sample is in the top ten clones.

The receptor was isolated from a human donor with multiple sclerosis. This receptor chain uses TRBV7-9 and TRBJ2-2, with TRBD2 tentatively as D gene (6 bases match). The sample comprised PBMCs from blood kept in culture. The nucleotide sequence reads as follows: TGTGCCACCCGCACAGGCATGGGGGGTGTTAACACCGGGGAGCTGTTTTTT. It encodes CATRTGMGGVNTGELFF. Supplemented by the reference TRBV7-9 and TRBJ2-2 proteins around the CDR3, the complete variable domain is DTGVSQNPRHKITKRGQNVTFRCDPISEHNRLYWYRQTLGQGPEFLTYFQNEAQLEKSRLLSDRFSAERPKGSFSTLEIQRTEQGDSAMYLCATRTGMGGVNTGELFFGEGSRLTVL.